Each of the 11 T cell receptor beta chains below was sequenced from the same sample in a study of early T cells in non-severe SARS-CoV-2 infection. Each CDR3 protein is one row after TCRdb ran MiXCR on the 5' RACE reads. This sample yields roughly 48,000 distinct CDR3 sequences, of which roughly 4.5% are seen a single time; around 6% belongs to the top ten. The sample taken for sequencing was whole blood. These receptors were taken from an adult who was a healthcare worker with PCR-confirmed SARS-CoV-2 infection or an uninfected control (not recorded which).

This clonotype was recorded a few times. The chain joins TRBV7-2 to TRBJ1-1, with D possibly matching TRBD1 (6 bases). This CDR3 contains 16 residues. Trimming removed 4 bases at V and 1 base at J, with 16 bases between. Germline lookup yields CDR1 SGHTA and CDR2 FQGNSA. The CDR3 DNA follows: TGTGCCAGCAGCTACAGGAGGGGGATAGGGAACACTGAAGCTTTCTTT. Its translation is CASSYRRGIGNTEAFF.

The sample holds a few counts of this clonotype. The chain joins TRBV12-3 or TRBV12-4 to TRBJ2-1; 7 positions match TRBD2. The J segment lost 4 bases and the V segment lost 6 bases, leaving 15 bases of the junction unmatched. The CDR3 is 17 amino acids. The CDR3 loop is CASRQRTPSGGYNEQFF. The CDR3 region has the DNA TGTGCCAGCAGACAGAGAACCCCTAGCGGAGGATACAATGAGCAGTTCTTC.

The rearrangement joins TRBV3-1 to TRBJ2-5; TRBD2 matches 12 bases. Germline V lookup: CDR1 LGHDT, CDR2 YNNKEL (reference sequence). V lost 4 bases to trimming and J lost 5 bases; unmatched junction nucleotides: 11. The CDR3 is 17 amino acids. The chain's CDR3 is CASSPFPSGRARETQYF. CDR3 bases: TGTGCCAGCAGCCCGTTTCCTAGCGGGAGGGCCAGGGAGACCCAGTACTTC.

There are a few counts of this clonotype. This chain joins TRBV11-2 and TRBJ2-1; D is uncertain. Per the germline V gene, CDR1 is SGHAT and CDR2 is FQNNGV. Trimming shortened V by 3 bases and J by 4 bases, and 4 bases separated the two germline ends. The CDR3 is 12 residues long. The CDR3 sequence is CASSFVYNEQFF. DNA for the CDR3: TGTGCCAGCAGCTTTGTTTACAATGAGCAGTTCTTC.

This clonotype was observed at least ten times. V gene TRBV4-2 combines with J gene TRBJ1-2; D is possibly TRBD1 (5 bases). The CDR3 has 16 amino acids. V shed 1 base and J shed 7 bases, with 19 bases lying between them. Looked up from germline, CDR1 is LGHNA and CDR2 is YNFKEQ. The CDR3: CASSQGGNGALSGYTF. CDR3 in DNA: TGTGCCAGCAGCCAAGGAGGTAACGGGGCCCTAAGTGGCTACACCTTC.

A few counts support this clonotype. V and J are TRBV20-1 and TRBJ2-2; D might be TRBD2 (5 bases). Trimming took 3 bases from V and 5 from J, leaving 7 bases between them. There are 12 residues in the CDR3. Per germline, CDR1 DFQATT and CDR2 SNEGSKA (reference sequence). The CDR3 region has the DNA TGCAGTGCTAGCGGCGGGACCGGGGAGCTGTTTTTT. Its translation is CSASGGTGELFF.

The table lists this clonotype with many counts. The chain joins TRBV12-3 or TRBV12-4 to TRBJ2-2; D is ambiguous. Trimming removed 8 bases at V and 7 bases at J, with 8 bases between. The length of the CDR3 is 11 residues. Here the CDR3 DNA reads TGTGCCAGCCCACAGAACGGGGAGCTGTTTTTT. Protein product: CASPQNGELFF.

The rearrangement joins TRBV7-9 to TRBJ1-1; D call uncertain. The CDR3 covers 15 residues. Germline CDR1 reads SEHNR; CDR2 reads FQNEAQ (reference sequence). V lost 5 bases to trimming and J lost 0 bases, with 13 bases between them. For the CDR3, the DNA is TGTGCCAGCAGCCCCAAACAGCGACTGAACACTGAAGCTTTCTTT. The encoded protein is CASSPKQRLNTEAFF.

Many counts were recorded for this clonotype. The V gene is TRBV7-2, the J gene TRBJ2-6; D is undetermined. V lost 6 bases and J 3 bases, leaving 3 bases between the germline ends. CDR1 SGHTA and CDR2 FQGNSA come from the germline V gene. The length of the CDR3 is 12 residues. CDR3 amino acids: CASRGGANVLTF. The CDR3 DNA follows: TGTGCCAGCAGGGGTGGGGCCAACGTCCTGACTTTC.

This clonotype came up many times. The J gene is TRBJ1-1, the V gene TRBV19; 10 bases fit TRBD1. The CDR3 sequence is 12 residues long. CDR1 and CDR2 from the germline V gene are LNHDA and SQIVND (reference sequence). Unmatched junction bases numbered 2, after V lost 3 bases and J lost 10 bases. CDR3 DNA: TGTGCCAGTAGTATGGGACAGGGGACAGCTTTCTTT. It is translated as CASSMGQGTAFF.

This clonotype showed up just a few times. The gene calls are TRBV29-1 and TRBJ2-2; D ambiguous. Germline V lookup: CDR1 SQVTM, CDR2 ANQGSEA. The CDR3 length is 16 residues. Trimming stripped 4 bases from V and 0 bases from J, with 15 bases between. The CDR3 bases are TGCAGCGTTGTTCCAAACCTGCAATCGAACACCGGGGAGCTGTTTTTT. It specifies CSVVPNLQSNTGELFF.